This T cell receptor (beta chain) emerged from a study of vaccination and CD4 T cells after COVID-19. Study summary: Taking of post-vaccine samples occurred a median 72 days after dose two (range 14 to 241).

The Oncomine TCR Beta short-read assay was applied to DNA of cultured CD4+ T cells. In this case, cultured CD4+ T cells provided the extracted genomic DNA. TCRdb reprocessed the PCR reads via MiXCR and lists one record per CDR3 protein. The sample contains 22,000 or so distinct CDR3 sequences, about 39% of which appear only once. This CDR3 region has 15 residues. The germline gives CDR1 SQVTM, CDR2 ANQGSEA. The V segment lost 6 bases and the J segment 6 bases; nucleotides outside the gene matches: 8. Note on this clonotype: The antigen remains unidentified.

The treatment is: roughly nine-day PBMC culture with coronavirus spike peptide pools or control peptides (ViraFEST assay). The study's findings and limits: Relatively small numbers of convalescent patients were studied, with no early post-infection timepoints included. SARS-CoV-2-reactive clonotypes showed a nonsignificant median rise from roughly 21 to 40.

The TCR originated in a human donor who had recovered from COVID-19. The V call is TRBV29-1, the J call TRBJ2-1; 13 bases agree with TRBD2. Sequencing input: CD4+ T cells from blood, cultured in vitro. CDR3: CSVDTSGRAGNEQFF. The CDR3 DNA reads TGCAGCGTGGATACTAGCGGGAGGGCCGGCAATGAGCAGTTCTTC.